One sample yielded the 28 T cell receptor beta chains listed below, sequenced in a study of CD8+ T cells in alopecia areata. As to treatment: oral pan-JAK inhibitor, 5-10 mg twice daily. Reverse transcription of extracted RNA yielded cDNA, which provided the sequencing template. Libraries were prepared by immunoSEQ multiplex PCR; TCRdb keeps only in-frame clonotypes and omits some of them. The sample has fewer than 150,000 clones, 75% to 85% seen once. Source: CD8+ T cells sorted from blood, taken at week 4, from a patient treated with tofacitinib. The receptors shown here come from a human donor with alopecia areata.

The V call is TRBV4-1, the J call TRBJ2-1; 11 bases match TRBD2. The CDR3 extends over 17 amino acids. V gave up 0 bases and J gave up 5 bases; unmatched junction bases: 6. Germline CDR1 and CDR2: MGHRA and YSYEKL. The CDR3 nucleotides read TGCGCCAGCAGCCAAGATCTCGCTAGCGGGGGGAACAATGAGCAGTTCTTC. This gives the protein CASSQDLASGGNNEQFF.

This clone has more than one count but fewer than ten. The chain links TRBV23-1 to TRBJ1-4, with a tentative D call TRBD1 (5 bases). TRBV23-1 is filed as an ORF, its function uncertain. V was pared by 0 bases and J by 2 bases, with 16 bases between. CDR3 length: 18 amino acids. This chain's CDR3 is CASSQSRRGDGTNEKLFF. Here the CDR3 DNA reads TGCGCCAGCAGTCAATCCAGAAGAGGGGATGGGACTAATGAAAAACTGTTTTTT.

The V call is TRBV7-2, the J call TRBJ2-3, with a tentative D call TRBD1 (6 bases). The CDR3 consists of 13 residues. Germline V gene data show CDR1 as SGHTA and CDR2 as FQGNSA. Trimming removed 5 bases from V and 6 bases from J, with 12 bases in between. The CDR3 loop reads CASSAGVRDTQYF. DNA for the CDR3: TGTGCCAGCAGCGCAGGGGTTCGGGATACGCAGTATTTT. Based on the CDR3 plus reference TRBV7-2 and TRBJ2-3, the full variable domain is GAGVSQSPSNKVTEKGKDVELRCDPISGHTALYWYRQSLGQGLEFLIYFQGNSAPDKSGLPSDRFSAERTGGSVSTLTIQRTQQEDSAVYLCASSAGVRDTQYFGPGTRLTVL.

The V call is TRBV7-9, the J call TRBJ1-2, with D uncertain. CDR1 is SEHNR and CDR2 is FQNEAQ in the germline V gene (reference sequence). V was pared by 0 bases and J by 2 bases, with 7 bases between. There are 14 residues in the CDR3. The CDR3 loop is CASSLAPENYGYTF. CDR3 nucleotides: TGTGCCAGCAGCTTAGCGCCAGAGAACTATGGCTACACCTTC. Full variable domain (remainder filled in from reference TRBV7-9 and TRBJ1-2): DTGVSQNPRHKITKRGQNVTFRCDPISEHNRLYWYRQTLGQGPEFLTYFQNEAQLEKSRLLSDRFSAERPKGSFSTLEIQRTEQGDSAMYLCASSLAPENYGYTFGSGTRLTVV.

The chain has TRBV19 and TRBJ1-1; 9 nucleotides line up with TRBD1. Germline lookup yields CDR1 LNHDA and CDR2 SQIVND (reference sequence). This CDR3 has 14 residues. The ends lost 3 bases at V and 7 bases at J; junction bases unmatched: 6. The CDR3 DNA reads TGTGCCAGTAGTATCTCCGACAGGGGGGGTGAAGCTTTCTTT. This translates into CASSISDRGGEAFF.

The V and J genes are TRBV6-5 and TRBJ2-7, with D perhaps TRBD1 (6 bases). Per germline, CDR1 MNHEY and CDR2 SVGAGI. This CDR3 has 12 amino acids. V was pared by 4 bases and J by 2 bases, with 6 bases between. The CDR3 reads CASSSGAYEQYF. CDR3 nucleotide sequence: TGTGCCAGCAGTTCAGGGGCCTACGAGCAGTACTTC.

The chain links TRBV5-4 to TRBJ2-5; 7 bases fit TRBD2. The CDR3 has 16 amino acids. V was clipped by 2 bases and J by 2 bases; unmatched bases: 9. Germline V gene data show CDR1 as SGHNT and CDR2 as YYREEE (reference sequence). CDR3: CASSLAGAGEQETQYF. CDR3 in DNA: TGTGCCAGCAGCTTAGCCGGTGCGGGGGAGCAAGAGACCCAGTACTTC. The full variable domain, in which reference TRBV5-4 and TRBJ2-5 provide the parts outside the CDR3, is ETGVTQSPTHLIKTRGQQVTLRCSSQSGHNTVSWYQQALGQGPQFIFQYYREEENGRGNFPPRFSGLQFPNYSSELNVNALELDDSALYLCASSLAGAGEQETQYFGPGTRLLVL.

This clone was observed once. The genes are TRBV4-1 and TRBJ1-6, with D perhaps TRBD1 (6 bases). Deletions cut 1 base from V and 6 bases from J, with 13 bases between. This CDR3 contains 16 residues. CDR1 and CDR2 from the germline V gene are MGHRA and YSYEKL. The CDR3 sequence is CASSQGRTVSNSPLHF. DNA of the CDR3: TGCGCCAGCAGCCAAGGGAGGACAGTTTCTAATTCACCCCTCCACTTT.

The J gene is TRBJ2-1, the V gene TRBV5-1; 7 positions match TRBD1. V was clipped by 2 bases and J by 5 bases; unmatched bases: 4. Germline V gene data show CDR1 as SGHRS and CDR2 as YFSETQ. The CDR3 is 14 amino acids. The CDR3 sequence: CASSLGTVHNEQFF. The CDR3 DNA reads as TGCGCCAGCAGCTTAGGGACAGTTCACAATGAGCAGTTCTTC.

This rearrangement joins TRBV18 to TRBJ2-7, with D unresolved. The CDR3 has 12 residues. CDR1 and CDR2 (germline): KGHSH, LQKENI. The V and J ends lost 8 bases and 2 bases respectively, with 10 bases between them. The CDR3 DNA follows: TGTGCCAGCCGCTCCTCGACCTACGAGCAGTACTTC. Protein sequence: CASRSSTYEQYF.

This clone was counted only a few times. The chain has TRBV7-9 and TRBJ1-6; D gene ambiguous. Germline CDR1 reads SEHNR; CDR2 reads FQNEAQ (reference sequence). The CDR3 is made up of 17 amino acids. V was trimmed by 4 bases and J by 9 bases, leaving 22 bases between them. The CDR3, as DNA: TGTGCCAGCAGCTCCCCTGGGTCAGCCGAGAGTAGTTCACCCCTCCACTTT. This encodes CASSSPGSAESSSPLHF. Filled out from reference TRBV7-9 and TRBJ1-6, the complete variable domain reads DTGVSQNPRHKITKRGQNVTFRCDPISEHNRLYWYRQTLGQGPEFLTYFQNEAQLEKSRLLSDRFSAERPKGSFSTLEIQRTEQGDSAMYLCASSSPGSAESSSPLHFGNGTRLTVT.

The chain recombines TRBV4-1 with TRBJ2-3, with TRBD1 matching 7 bases. The CDR3 covers 17 residues. The V gene's germline CDR1 is MGHRA and CDR2 YSYEKL. The V gene end was trimmed by 0 bases and the J gene end by 0 bases; junction bases not matched to a gene: 6. The CDR3 coding sequence is TGCGCCAGCAGCCAAGATGGGACAGATCTCAGCACAGATACGCAGTATTTT. It is translated as CASSQDGTDLSTDTQYF.

This clone has a single count. This chain uses TRBV7-9 with TRBJ2-7; D is uncertain. In germline, CDR1 is SEHNR, CDR2 FQNEAQ (reference sequence). The CDR3 has 11 amino acids. V lost 3 bases, J lost 7 bases, and 7 bases lay in between. CDR3 sequence reads: CASSFQSEQYF. As DNA, the CDR3 is TGTGCCAGCAGCTTCCAAAGTGAGCAGTACTTC.

The chain uses TRBV27 and TRBJ2-1; TRBD2 is a possible D gene (6 bases). Germline CDR1 and CDR2: MNHEY and SMNVEV (reference sequence). The V end lost 2 bases, the J end lost 9 bases, and 17 bases lay between the germline ends. This CDR3 spans 15 amino acids. In DNA form, the CDR3 reads TGTGCCAGCAGTTTAGTGGTCGGACTATTCAGTGAGCAGTTCTTC. Residues: CASSLVVGLFSEQFF.

This clone has only one observation. This sequence joins TRBV6-9 and TRBJ2-3, with 8 bases matching TRBD1. The CDR3 has 17 amino acids. The germline V gene has CDR1 MNHGY and CDR2 SVAAGI. V was pared by 5 bases and J by 2 bases, with 12 bases of the junction left unmatched. CDR3 protein: CASSTRTGTYPTDTQYF. The CDR3 nucleotides read TGTGCCAGCAGTACCCGGACAGGGACGTATCCCACAGATACGCAGTATTTT.

This sequence joins TRBV29-1 and TRBJ2-5; 11 nucleotides align to TRBD2. Germline V gene data show CDR1 as SQVTM and CDR2 as ANQGSEA. J lost 5 bases, V lost 7 bases, and 12 bases had no gene match. The CDR3 loop spans 15 amino acids. The chain's CDR3 is CSGRLAGLGGETQYF. In nucleotides, the CDR3 is TGCAGCGGACGACTAGCGGGGCTCGGAGGGGAGACCCAGTACTTC. The full variable domain, with the rest looked up from reference TRBV29-1 and TRBJ2-5, is SAVISQKPSRDICQRGTSLTIQCQVDSQVTMMFWYRQQPGQSLTLIATANQGSEATYESGFVIDKFPISRPNLTFSTLTVSNMSPEDSSIYLCSGRLAGLGGETQYFGPGTRLLVL.

This clone was detected a few times. The rearrangement links TRBV5-4 to TRBJ2-3; no clear D gene. V was shortened by 0 bases and J by 0 bases, with 5 bases between the two germline ends. Germline-derived CDR1 and CDR2 are SGHNT and YYREEE (reference sequence). This CDR3 region has 14 residues. The CDR3 nucleotides read TGTGCCAGCAGCTTGGCTTCGAGCACAGATACGCAGTATTTT. Its translation is CASSLASSTDTQYF.

This rearrangement joins TRBV5-1 to TRBJ2-4; TRBD1 matches 9 bases. The CDR3 is 17 amino acids. Germline loops: CDR1 SGHRS, CDR2 YFSETQ. Trimming at V came to 4 bases and at J to 0 bases, leaving 8 bases not matched to a gene. The CDR3 loop is CASSPGQGPGAKNIQYF. CDR3 coding DNA: TGCGCCAGCAGCCCCGGACAGGGGCCGGGAGCCAAAAACATTCAGTACTTC.

V and J are TRBV4-1 and TRBJ2-7; D is ambiguous. This CDR3 is built from 14 residues. Germline V gene sequence: CDR1 MGHRA, CDR2 YSYEKL. V dropped 4 bases and J dropped 7 bases, with 17 bases sitting between them. The CDR3, as DNA: TGCGCCAGCAGCCTCTCGTCGTCTAGAGGAGAGCAGTACTTC. This codes for CASSLSSSRGEQYF.

The chain employs TRBV27 and TRBJ2-4; tentative D call: TRBD2 (6 bases). The germline CDR1 and CDR2 sequences are MNHEY and SMNVEV (reference sequence). Trimming took 6 bases from V and 0 from J, leaving 12 bases between them. The CDR3 totals 15 residues. Written as DNA, the CDR3 is TGTGCCAGCAGACCCCTGGGGGGAGCCAAAAACATTCAGTACTTC. As protein: CASRPLGGAKNIQYF.

The chain couples TRBV15 to TRBJ2-4, with 11 bases identical to TRBD2. J was trimmed by 0 bases and V by 4 bases; bases with no gene match: 2. Germline loops: CDR1 LNHNV, CDR2 YYDKDF (reference sequence). This CDR3 is built from 16 residues. This chain's CDR3 is CATSTSGGLAKNIQYF. CDR3 DNA: TGTGCCACCAGCACTAGCGGGGGGCTAGCCAAAAACATTCAGTACTTC.

The DNA of the CDR3 is TGTGCCAGCAACCGGGACGGAAATCAGCCCCAGCATTTT. Translation: CASNRDGNQPQHF. The chain couples TRBV7-9 to TRBJ1-5, with D possibly matching TRBD1 (5 bases). CDR3 length: 13 residues. The germline V gene encodes CDR1 SEHNR and CDR2 FQNEAQ (reference sequence). Trimming stripped 7 bases from V and 4 bases from J, with 11 bases between. Full variable domain (rest looked up from reference TRBV7-9 and TRBJ1-5): DTGVSQNPRHKITKRGQNVTFRCDPISEHNRLYWYRQTLGQGPEFLTYFQNEAQLEKSRLLSDRFSAERPKGSFSTLEIQRTEQGDSAMYLCASNRDGNQPQHFGDGTRLSIL.

As for this clone: This same CDR3 is encoded by further DNA sequences in the sample. The chain combines TRBV6-5 with TRBJ2-7; D is unresolved. Per germline, CDR1 MNHEY and CDR2 SVGAGI. There are 13 residues in the CDR3. V gave up 0 bases and J gave up 4 bases, with 7 bases separating them. This CDR3 is CASSYSSSYEQYF. The CDR3 bases are TGTGCCAGCAGTTACTCAAGTTCTTACGAGCAGTACTTC.

V gene TRBV11-2 combines with J gene TRBJ1-1; 7 bases align to TRBD1. The CDR3 contains 13 residues. The germline CDR1 and CDR2 sequences are SGHAT and FQNNGV. V dropped 1 base and J dropped 8; count of bases not matched to a gene: 4. CDR3 loop: CASSLVEGAEAFF. The DNA of the CDR3 is TGTGCCAGCAGCTTAGTAGAGGGGGCCGAAGCTTTCTTT.

The V call is TRBV7-6, the J call TRBJ2-2; D not resolved. V was pared by 1 base and J by 0 bases, with 9 bases between. CDR3 size: 16 residues. CDR1 is SGHVS and CDR2 is FNYEAQ in the germline V gene. The CDR3, as DNA: TGTGCCAGCAGCTTAGGGGCGGCCCCGAACACCGGGGAGCTGTTTTTT. Translation: CASSLGAAPNTGELFF.

The J gene is TRBJ2-5, the V gene TRBV2, with D possibly TRBD2 on 6 matching bases. This CDR3 is built from 16 residues. V was pared by 6 bases and J by 0 bases, with 17 bases between. Germline V CDR1 and CDR2: SNHLY, FYNNEI. CDR3 coding DNA: TGTGCCAGCAGGGACTGGGGCGGGGTGTACCAAGAGACCCAGTACTTC. This translates into CASRDWGGVYQETQYF. Combining the CDR3 with reference TRBV2 and TRBJ2-5 gives the whole variable domain EPEVTQTPSHQVTQMGQEVILRCVPISNHLYFYWYRQILGQKVEFLVSFYNNEISEKSEIFDDQFSVERPDGSNFTLKIRSTKLEDSAMYFCASRDWGGVYQETQYFGPGTRLLVL.

This clone appeared a single time. The V call is TRBV29-1, the J call TRBJ2-7; TRBD2 might be the D (6 bases). This CDR3 region has 12 residues. CDR1 SQVTM and CDR2 ANQGSEA come from the germline V gene. Trimming shortened V by 1 base and J by 5 bases, and 9 bases separated the two germline ends. The chain's CDR3 is CSVEVRGNEQYF. Here the CDR3 DNA reads TGCAGCGTTGAAGTCCGGGGGAACGAGCAGTACTTC.

V is TRBV18 and J is TRBJ2-7; tentatively, D is TRBD1 (5 bases). CDR1 and CDR2 (germline): KGHSH, LQKENI. CDR3 length equals 14 residues. V was pared by 3 bases and J by 2 bases, with 11 bases between. The DNA of the CDR3 is TGTGCCAGCTCACCGTACAGGCCTCCCTACGAGCAGTACTTC. Protein: CASSPYRPPYEQYF.